This entry is about one TCR beta chain. Libraries were prepared by immunoSEQ multiplex PCR; TCRdb keeps only in-frame clonotypes and omits some of them. This table holds 45,000 to 50,000 clones, approximately 94% found once. This entry is derived from a study of T cell changes during pregnancy in multiple sclerosis. The germline V and J ends were trimmed by 6 bases and 1 base, with 18 bases remaining between them. This CDR3 region has 16 residues. The germline gives CDR1 SGHVS, CDR2 FNYEAQ. Sample: CD8+ T cells from peripheral blood mononuclear cells, taken before pregnancy. This clonotype was obtained from a female donor with multiple sclerosis, enrolled in a pregnancy study. This rearrangement joins TRBV7-6 to TRBJ2-5, with TRBD2 as a possible D gene (6 bases). The chain's CDR3 is CASSPRYSGVQETQYF. The CDR3 DNA is TGTGCCAGCAGTCCCCGCTATTCGGGGGTCCAAGAGACCCAGTACTTC.